Here is one T cell receptor (beta chain) with its context. Its target is unknown. The assay was immunoSEQ multiplex PCR, and TCRdb's table has in-frame clones only and misses some. The sample holds some 41,000 clones, almost 90% seen once. The record originates from a study of PD-1 blockade in classical Hodgkin lymphoma. Findings of the study overall: Healthy donors reportedly exceeded newly diagnosed patients in baseline TCR diversity.

Relapse was seen in all patients after autologous stem cell transplantation, and brentuximab vedotin exposure was variable. The patients, who had relapsed/refractory classical Hodgkin lymphoma, achieved best responses of complete response, partial response or progressive disease. The CDR3 covers 17 residues. V was cut by 5 bases and J by 5 bases, with 20 bases left in between. Germline CDR1 SGHDT, CDR2 YYEEEE. Sequencing used peripheral blood mononuclear cells (PBMCs), obtained before the second cycle of nivolumab. The TCR sequence derives from a human donor with classical Hodgkin lymphoma. This sequence joins TRBV5-6 and TRBJ2-6; D not resolved. This chain's CDR3 is CASREDNTQSRANVLTF. The CDR3 nucleotides read TGTGCCAGCAGGGAAGACAATACACAAAGTCGGGCCAACGTCCTGACTTTC. Using reference TRBV5-6 and TRBJ2-6 for the parts outside the CDR3, the full variable domain is DAGVTQSPTHLIKTRGQQVTLRCSPKSGHDTVSWYQQALGQGPQFIFQYYEEEERQRGNFPDRFSGHQFPNYSSELNVNALLLGDSALYLCASREDNTQSRANVLTFGAGSRLTVL.